This TCR beta chain was retrieved from a study of OX40 agonist ivuxolimab in advanced cancers. V lost 6 bases and J lost 4; bases outside the gene matches: 3. Germline CDR1 MDHEN, CDR2 SYDVKM. The CDR3 is made up of 14 amino acids. Profiling relied on immunoSEQ multiplex PCR, and the TCRdb table lists in-frame clones only, not all of them. The sample lists 70,000 to 75,000 clones; 75% to 85% were seen once. The sequenced sample was CD4+ or CD8+ T cells sorted from blood, obtained in a trial of the OX40 agonist ivuxolimab. The chain combines TRBV28 with TRBJ1-3; 10 positions agree with TRBD1. The receptor comes from an adult with an advanced solid tumor such as melanoma, head and neck, liver or kidney cancer. CDR3 residues: CASSGTGEGNTIYF. CDR3 DNA sequence: TGTGCCAGCAGCGGGACAGGGGAGGGAAACACCATATATTTT.